One TCR beta chain is described in this entry. Its antigen remains unknown. The sample comes from a study of T cell responses to AZD1222 COVID-19 vaccine. About the research overall: Second-dose recipients at about 4 or about 12 weeks were treated as one pooled group.

This table comes from immunoSEQ multiplex PCR, and its TCRdb copy is limited to in-frame clones, with some not included. The repertoire holds some 130,000 clones, with 65% to 90% as singletons. Study-wide results and limits: Repertoires were obtained only post-peak T cell response. The donor group comprised mostly white British people and more females; the analysis possibly underestimated clonal diversity. Seropositivity was recorded at baseline in only 6 or 7 AZD1222 recipients.

V shed 1 base and J shed 2 bases, with 8 bases lying between them. The CDR3 is made up of 13 amino acids. Germline lookup yields CDR1 GTSNPN and CDR2 SVGIG (reference sequence). This TCR was recovered from an adult in good health. Material: peripheral blood, obtained on day 0 of AZD1222 vaccination. J is TRBJ1-1 and V is TRBV30; D call uncertain. The CDR3 DNA reads as TGTGCCTGGAGTGATGGATTCAACACTGAAGCTTTCTTT. It specifies CAWSDGFNTEAFF.